This T cell receptor beta chain was observed in a study of cytotoxic CD8 clonotypes in ibrutinib-treated CLL. Produced via immunoSEQ multiplex PCR; TCRdb's table is partial and in-frame only. This sample carries some 200,000 clones, over 65% of them seen once, and the ten largest clones take roughly 6.4%. About 1.8 micrograms of genomic DNA came from cryopreserved PBMCs for TCR beta libraries. The germline gives CDR1 GTSNPN, CDR2 SVGIG (reference sequence). V was cut by 6 bases and J by 1 base, with 18 bases left in between. The CDR3 spans 15 residues. Sequences were derived from PBMCs, sampled after 12 months of ibrutinib treatment. The genes are TRBV30 and TRBJ1-1; D is unresolved. This TCR derives from a human donor with chronic lymphocytic leukemia. CDR3 loop: CACLTAGSKNTEAFF. In DNA form, the CDR3 reads TGTGCCTGCTTAACTGCCGGGTCCAAGAACACTGAAGCTTTCTTT. Drawing the rest from reference TRBV30 and TRBJ1-1, the complete variable domain is SQTIHQWPATLVQPVGSPLSLECTVEGTSNPNLYWYRQAAGRGLQLLFYSVGIGQISSEVPQNLSASRPQDRQFILSSKKLLLSDSGFYLCACLTAGSKNTEAFFGQGTRLTVV.